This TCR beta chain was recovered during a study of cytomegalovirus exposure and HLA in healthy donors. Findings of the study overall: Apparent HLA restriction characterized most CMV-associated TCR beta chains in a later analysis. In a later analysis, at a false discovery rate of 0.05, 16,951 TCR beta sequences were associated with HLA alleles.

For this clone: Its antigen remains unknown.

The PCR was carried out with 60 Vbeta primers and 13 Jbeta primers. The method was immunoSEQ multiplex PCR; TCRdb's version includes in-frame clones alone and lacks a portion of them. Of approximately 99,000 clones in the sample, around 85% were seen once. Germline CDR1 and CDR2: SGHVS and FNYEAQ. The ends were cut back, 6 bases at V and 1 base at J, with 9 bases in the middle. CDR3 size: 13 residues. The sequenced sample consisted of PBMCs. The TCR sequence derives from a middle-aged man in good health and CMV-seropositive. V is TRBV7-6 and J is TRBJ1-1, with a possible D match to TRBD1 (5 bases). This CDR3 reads CASSRQPNTEAFF. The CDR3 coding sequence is TGTGCCAGCAGTCGACAGCCGAACACTGAAGCTTTCTTT.